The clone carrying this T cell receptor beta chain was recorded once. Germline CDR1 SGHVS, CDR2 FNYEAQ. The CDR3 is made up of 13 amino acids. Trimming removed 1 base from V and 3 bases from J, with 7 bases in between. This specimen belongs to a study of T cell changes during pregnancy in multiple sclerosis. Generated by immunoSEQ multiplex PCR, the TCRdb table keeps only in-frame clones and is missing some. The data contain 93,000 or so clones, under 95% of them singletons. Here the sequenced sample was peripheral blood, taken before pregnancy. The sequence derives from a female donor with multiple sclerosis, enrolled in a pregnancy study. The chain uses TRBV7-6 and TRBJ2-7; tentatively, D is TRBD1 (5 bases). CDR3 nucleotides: TGTGCCAGCAGCTTAGAACAGGACTACGAGCAGTACTTC. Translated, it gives CASSLEQDYEQYF.